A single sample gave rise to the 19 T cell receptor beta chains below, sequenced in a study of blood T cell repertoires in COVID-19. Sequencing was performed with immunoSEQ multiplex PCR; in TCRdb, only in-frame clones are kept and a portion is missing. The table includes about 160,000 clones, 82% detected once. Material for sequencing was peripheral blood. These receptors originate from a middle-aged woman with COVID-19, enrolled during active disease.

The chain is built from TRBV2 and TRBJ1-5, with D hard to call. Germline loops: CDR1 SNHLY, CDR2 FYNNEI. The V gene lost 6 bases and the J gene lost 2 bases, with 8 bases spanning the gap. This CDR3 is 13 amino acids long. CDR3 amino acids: CASRAGGNQPQHF. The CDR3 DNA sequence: TGTGCCAGCAGGGCGGGAGGCAATCAGCCCCAGCATTTT. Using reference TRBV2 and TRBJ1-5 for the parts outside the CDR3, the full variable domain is EPEVTQTPSHQVTQMGQEVILRCVPISNHLYFYWYRQILGQKVEFLVSFYNNEISEKSEIFDDQFSVERPDGSNFTLKIRSTKLEDSAMYFCASRAGGNQPQHFGDGTRLSIL.

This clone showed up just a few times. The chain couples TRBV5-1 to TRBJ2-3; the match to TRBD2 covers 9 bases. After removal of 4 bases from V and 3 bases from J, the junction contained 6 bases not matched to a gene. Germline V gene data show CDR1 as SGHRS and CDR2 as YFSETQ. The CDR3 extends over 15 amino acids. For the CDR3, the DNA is TGCGCCAGCAGCCCGCTCCTAGCGGGAACAGATACGCAGTATTTT. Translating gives CASSPLLAGTDTQYF. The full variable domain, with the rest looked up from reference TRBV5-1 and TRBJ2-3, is KAGVTQTPRYLIKTRGQQVTLSCSPISGHRSVSWYQQTPGQGLQFLFEYFSETQRNKGNFPGRFSGRQFSNSRSEMNVSTLELGDSALYLCASSPLLAGTDTQYFGPGTRLTVL.

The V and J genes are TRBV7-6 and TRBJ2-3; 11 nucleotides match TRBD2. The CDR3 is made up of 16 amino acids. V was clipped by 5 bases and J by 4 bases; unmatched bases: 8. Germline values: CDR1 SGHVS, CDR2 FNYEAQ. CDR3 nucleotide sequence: TGTGCCAGCAGCCCCAATAGCGGGAGGGCCGCAGATACGCAGTATTTT. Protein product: CASSPNSGRAADTQYF.

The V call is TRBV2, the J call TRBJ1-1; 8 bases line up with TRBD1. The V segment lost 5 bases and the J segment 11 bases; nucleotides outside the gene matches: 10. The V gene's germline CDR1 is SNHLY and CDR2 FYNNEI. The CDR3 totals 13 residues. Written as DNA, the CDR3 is TGTGCCAGCAGTTTCGGACAGGGAGTTTGGGCTTTCTTT. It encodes CASSFGQGVWAFF.

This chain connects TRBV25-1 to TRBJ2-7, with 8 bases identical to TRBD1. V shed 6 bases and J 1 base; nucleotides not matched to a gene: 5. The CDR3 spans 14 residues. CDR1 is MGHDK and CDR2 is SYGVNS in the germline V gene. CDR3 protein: CASRQGGLSYEQYF. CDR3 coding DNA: TGTGCCAGCAGACAGGGGGGTCTTTCCTACGAGCAGTACTTC.

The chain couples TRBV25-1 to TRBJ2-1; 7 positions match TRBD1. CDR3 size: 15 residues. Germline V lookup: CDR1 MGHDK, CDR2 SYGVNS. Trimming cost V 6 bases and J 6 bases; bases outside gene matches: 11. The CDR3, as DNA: TGTGCCAGCAGGGAAGCCACAGGGGATGCCAATGAGCAGTTCTTC. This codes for CASREATGDANEQFF.

The CDR3 protein is CASSRSNPGQGSTLHF. For the CDR3, the DNA is TGTGCCAGCAGCCGTTCCAATCCGGGACAGGGGTCCACCCTCCACTTT. The chain links TRBV7-9 to TRBJ1-6; the match to TRBD1 covers 10 bases. CDR3 length equals 16 residues. Losses at the gene ends were 5 bases for V and 14 bases for J; bases not matched to a gene: 15. Per the germline V gene, CDR1 is SEHNR and CDR2 is FQNEAQ (reference sequence).

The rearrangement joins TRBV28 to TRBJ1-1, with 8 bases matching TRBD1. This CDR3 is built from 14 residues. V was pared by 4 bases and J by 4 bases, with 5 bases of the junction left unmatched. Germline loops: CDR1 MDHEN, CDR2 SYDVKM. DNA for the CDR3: TGTGCCAGCAGTTCTCCGGGACAGGTCACTGAAGCTTTCTTT. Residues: CASSSPGQVTEAFF.

The CDR3 region is CASSQQGAGRNYEQYF. CDR3 nucleotide sequence: TGTGCCAGCAGCCAGCAGGGGGCTGGGCGGAACTACGAGCAGTACTTC. The genes are TRBV14 and TRBJ2-7, with 8 bases fitting TRBD1. Losses at the gene ends were 3 bases for V and 3 bases for J; bases not matched to a gene: 10. The CDR3 spans 16 residues. Germline lookup yields CDR1 SGHDN and CDR2 FVKESK. Drawing the rest from reference TRBV14 and TRBJ2-7, the complete variable domain is EAGVTQFPSHSVIEKGQTVTLRCDPISGHDNLYWYRRVMGKEIKFLLHFVKESKQDESGMPNNRFLAERTGGTYSTLKVQPAELEDSGVYFCASSQQGAGRNYEQYFGPGTRLTVT.

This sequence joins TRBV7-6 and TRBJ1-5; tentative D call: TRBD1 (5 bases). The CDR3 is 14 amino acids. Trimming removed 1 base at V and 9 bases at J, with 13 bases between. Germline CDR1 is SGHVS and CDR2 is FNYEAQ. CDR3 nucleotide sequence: TGTGCCAGCAGCTTAGATGCGGGGCTGCGGCCCCAGCATTTT. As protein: CASSLDAGLRPQHF.

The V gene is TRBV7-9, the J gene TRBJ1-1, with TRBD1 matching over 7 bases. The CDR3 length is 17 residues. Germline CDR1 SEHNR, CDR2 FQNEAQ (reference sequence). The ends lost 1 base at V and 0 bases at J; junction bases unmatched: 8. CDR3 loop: CASSLDRGQSMNTEAFF. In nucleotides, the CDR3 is TGTGCCAGCAGCTTAGATAGGGGGCAGAGCATGAACACTGAAGCTTTCTTT.

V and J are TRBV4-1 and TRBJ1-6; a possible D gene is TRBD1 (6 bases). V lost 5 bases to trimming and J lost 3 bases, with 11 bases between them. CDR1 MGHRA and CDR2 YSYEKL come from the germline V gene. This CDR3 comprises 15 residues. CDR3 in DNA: TGCGCCAGCAGCACCCGACAGGACTATAATTCACCCCTCCACTTT. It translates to CASSTRQDYNSPLHF.

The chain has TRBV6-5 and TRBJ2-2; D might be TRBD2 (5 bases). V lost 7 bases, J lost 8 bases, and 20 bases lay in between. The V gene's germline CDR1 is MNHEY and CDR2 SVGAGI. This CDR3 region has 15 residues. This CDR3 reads CASKEVAGLVGELFF. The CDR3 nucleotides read TGTGCCAGCAAAGAGGTGGCGGGTTTGGTGGGGGAGCTGTTTTTT.

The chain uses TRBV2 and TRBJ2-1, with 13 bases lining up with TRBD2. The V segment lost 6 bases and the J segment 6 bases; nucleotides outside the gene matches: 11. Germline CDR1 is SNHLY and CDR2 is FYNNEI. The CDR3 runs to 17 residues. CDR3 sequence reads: CASSVDPGTSGINEQFF. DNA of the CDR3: TGTGCCAGCAGCGTCGACCCTGGGACTAGCGGGATCAATGAGCAGTTCTTC.

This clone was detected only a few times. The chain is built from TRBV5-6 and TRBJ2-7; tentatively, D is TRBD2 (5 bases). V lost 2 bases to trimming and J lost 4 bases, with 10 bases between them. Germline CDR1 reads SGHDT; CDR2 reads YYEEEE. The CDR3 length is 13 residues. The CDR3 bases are TGTGCCAGCAGCTTTCGGGGAGTGTACGAGCAGTACGTC. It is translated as CASSFRGVYEQYV.

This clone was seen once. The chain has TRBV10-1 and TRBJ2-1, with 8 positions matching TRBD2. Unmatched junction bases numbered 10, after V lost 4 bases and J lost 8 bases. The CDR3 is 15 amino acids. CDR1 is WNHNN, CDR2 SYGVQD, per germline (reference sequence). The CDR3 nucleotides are TGCGCCAGCAGTGGAGCGGGAGTAGGGGCGGATGAGCAGTTCTTC. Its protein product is CASSGAGVGADEQFF.

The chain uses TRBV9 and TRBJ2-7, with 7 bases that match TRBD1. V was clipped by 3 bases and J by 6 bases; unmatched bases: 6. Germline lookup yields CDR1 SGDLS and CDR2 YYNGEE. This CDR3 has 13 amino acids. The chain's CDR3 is CASSASTGSEQYF. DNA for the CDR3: TGTGCCAGCAGCGCTTCGACAGGGAGCGAGCAGTACTTC.

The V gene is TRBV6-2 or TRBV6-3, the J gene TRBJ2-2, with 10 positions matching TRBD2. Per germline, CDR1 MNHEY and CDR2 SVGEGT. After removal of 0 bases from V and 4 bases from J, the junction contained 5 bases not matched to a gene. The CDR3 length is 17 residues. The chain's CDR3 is CASSYSALAGVTGELFF. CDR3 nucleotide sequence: TGTGCCAGCAGTTACTCCGCTCTAGCGGGAGTCACCGGGGAGCTGTTTTTT.

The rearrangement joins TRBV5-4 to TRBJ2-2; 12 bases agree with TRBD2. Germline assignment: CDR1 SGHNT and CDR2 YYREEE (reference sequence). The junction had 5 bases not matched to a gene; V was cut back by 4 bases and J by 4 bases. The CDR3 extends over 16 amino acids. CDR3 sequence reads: CASSPGLAGRTGELFF. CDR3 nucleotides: TGTGCCAGCAGCCCTGGACTAGCGGGACGCACCGGGGAGCTGTTTTTT.